This TCR beta chain was recovered during a study of T cell repertoires in cytomegalovirus infection. The wider study: Public signatures in TCR beta pointed to CMV infection and matching HLA type.

Points on this clonotype: A junction end diverges from the germline sequence, so it may reflect a read error.

A single record per CDR3 protein comes from TCRdb applying MiXCR to the reads. The sample contains 200,000 to 250,000 distinct CDR3 sequences, approximately 22% of which appear only once. The clonotype originates from a human donor in good health (CMV status not recorded). Some clones in this sample may be carry-over from other donors' samples. Sequencing used CD8+ T cells from PBMCs.

DNA for the CDR3: TGTGCCAGCAAGGTCGCAGCTCCTATTGACTATGGCTCCACCTTC. Protein: CASKVAAPIDYGSTF. The chain combines TRBV7-3 with TRBJ1-2; no clear D. The CDR3 sequence is 15 residues long. Germline assignment: CDR1 SGHTA and CDR2 FQGTGA.